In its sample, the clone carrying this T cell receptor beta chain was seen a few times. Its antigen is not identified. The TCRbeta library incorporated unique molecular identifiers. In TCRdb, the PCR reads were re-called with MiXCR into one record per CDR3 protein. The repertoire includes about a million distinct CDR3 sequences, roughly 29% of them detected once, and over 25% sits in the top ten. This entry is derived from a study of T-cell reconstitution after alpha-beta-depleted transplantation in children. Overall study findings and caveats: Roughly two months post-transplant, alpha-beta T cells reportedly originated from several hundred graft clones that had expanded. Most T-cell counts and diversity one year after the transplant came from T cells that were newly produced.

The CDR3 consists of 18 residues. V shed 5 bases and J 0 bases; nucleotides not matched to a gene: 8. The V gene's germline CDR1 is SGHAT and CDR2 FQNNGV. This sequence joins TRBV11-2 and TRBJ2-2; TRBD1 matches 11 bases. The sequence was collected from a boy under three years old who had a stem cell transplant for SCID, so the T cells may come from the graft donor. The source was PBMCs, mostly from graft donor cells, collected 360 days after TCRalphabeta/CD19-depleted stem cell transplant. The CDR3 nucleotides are TGTGCCAGCAGCCCAGCACAGGGACAGGGGGCGAACACCGGGGAGCTGTTTTTT. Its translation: CASSPAQGQGANTGELFF.